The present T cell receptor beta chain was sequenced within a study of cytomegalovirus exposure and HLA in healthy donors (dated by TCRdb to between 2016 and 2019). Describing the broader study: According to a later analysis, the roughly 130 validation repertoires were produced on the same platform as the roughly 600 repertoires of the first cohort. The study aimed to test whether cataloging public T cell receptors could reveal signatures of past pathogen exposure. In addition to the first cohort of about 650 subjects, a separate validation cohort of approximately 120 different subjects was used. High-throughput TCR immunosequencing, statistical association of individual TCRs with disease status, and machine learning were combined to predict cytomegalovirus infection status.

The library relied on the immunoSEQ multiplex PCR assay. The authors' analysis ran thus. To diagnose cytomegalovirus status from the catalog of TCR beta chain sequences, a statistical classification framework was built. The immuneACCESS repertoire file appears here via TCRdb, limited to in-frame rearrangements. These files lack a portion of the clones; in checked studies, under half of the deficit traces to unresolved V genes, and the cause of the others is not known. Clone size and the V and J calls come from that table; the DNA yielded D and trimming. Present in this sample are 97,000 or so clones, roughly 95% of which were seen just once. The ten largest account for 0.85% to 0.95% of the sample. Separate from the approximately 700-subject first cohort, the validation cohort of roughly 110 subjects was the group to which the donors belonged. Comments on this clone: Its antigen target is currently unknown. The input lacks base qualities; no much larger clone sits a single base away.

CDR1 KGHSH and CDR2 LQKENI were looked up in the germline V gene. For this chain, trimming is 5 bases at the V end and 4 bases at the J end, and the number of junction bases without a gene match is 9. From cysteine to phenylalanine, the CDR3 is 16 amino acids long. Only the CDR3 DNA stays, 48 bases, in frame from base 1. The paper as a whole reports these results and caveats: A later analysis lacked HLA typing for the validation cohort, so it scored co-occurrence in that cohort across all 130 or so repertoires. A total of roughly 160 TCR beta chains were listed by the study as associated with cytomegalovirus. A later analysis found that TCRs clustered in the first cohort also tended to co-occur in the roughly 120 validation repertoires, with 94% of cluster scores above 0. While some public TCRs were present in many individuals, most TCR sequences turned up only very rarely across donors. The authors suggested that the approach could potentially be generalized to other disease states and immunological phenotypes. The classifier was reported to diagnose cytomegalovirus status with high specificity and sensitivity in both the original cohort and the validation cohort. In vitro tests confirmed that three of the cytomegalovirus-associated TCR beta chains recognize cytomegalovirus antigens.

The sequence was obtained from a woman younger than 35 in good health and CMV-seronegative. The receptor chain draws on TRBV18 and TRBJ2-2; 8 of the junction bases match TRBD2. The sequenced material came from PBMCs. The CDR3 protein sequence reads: CASSGGLAGSTGELFF. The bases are TGTGCCAGCTCAGGCGGGCTAGCGGGCTCCACCGGGGAGCTGTTTTTT.